Each of the 26 T cell receptor beta chains below was sequenced from the same sample in a study of blood T cell repertoires in COVID-19. The assay was immunoSEQ multiplex PCR, and TCRdb's table has in-frame clones only and misses some. The sample has 130,000 or so clones, around 80% seen once. The sample taken for sequencing was PBMCs or T cells enriched from blood (not recorded which). The receptors derive from a man aged 40-50 years with acute COVID-19.

This clone occurred a few times. The gene calls are TRBV6-5 and TRBJ2-7, with D possibly matching TRBD2 (6 bases). The CDR3 length is 16 residues. Germline CDR1 is MNHEY and CDR2 is SVGAGI. The germline V and J ends were trimmed by 2 bases and 1 base, with 15 bases remaining between them. Written as DNA, the CDR3 is TGTGCCAGCAGTTACGGGTCGGGAGAGAAGTCCTACGAGCAGTACTTC. Its protein product is CASSYGSGEKSYEQYF.

CDR3 residues: CASSGVAGSYEQYF. The DNA of the CDR3 is TGCGCCAGCAGCGGGGTAGCGGGCTCCTACGAGCAGTACTTC. The chain carries TRBV5-1 and TRBJ2-7, with TRBD2 matching 7 bases. With 4 bases clipped from V and 0 bases from J, the junction kept 4 bases outside the gene matches. Germline CDR1 is SGHRS and CDR2 is YFSETQ. The CDR3 has 14 amino acids.

The chain couples TRBV2 to TRBJ2-5; D not resolved. Germline assignment: CDR1 SNHLY and CDR2 FYNNEI. Trimming stripped 3 bases from V and 2 bases from J, with 7 bases between. The length of the CDR3 is 13 residues. This CDR3 is CASSEVRQETQYF. The CDR3 DNA reads as TGTGCCAGCAGTGAGGTCAGGCAAGAGACCCAGTACTTC. The whole variable domain, remainder taken from reference TRBV2 and TRBJ2-5, is EPEVTQTPSHQVTQMGQEVILRCVPISNHLYFYWYRQILGQKVEFLVSFYNNEISEKSEIFDDQFSVERPDGSNFTLKIRSTKLEDSAMYFCASSEVRQETQYFGPGTRLLVL.

This chain links TRBV18 with TRBJ2-5, with TRBD2 matching 7 bases. V shed 0 bases and J 5 bases; nucleotides not matched to a gene: 9. CDR3 length equals 16 residues. Germline V gives CDR1 KGHSH, CDR2 LQKENI. The CDR3 sequence is CASSPPPSRGEETQYF. CDR3 nucleotides: TGTGCCAGCTCACCACCTCCCTCCCGGGGGGAGGAGACCCAGTACTTC. Supplemented by reference TRBV18 and TRBJ2-5, the full variable domain reads NAGVMQNPRHLVRRRGQEARLRCSPMKGHSHVYWYRQLPEEGLKFMVYLQKENIIDESGMPKERFSAEFPKEGPSILRIQQVVRGDSAAYFCASSPPPSRGEETQYFGPGTRLLVL.

V usage is TRBV6-5 and J usage is TRBJ1-1; D is unresolved. The CDR3 length is 14 residues. CDR1 is MNHEY and CDR2 is SVGAGI in the germline V gene. V shed 5 bases and J shed 2 bases, with 12 bases lying between them. The CDR3 DNA is TGTGCCAGCAGTCTAAACGGAGGCAACACTGAAGCTTTCTTT. Translation gives CASSLNGGNTEAFF.

Only one count was recorded for this clone. The gene calls are TRBV15 and TRBJ2-1; TRBD2 aligns across 10 bases. CDR3 length equals 15 residues. CDR1 is LNHNV, CDR2 YYDKDF, per germline (reference sequence). With 2 bases clipped from V and 3 bases from J, the junction kept 1 base outside the gene matches. The CDR3 nucleotides read TGTGCCACCAGCAGAACTAGCGGGAACTACAATGAGCAGTTCTTC. Amino acid sequence: CATSRTSGNYNEQFF.

The rearrangement links TRBV18 to TRBJ2-2; possible D gene TRBD1, 5 bases. V lost 0 bases and J 5 bases, leaving 10 bases between the germline ends. The germline CDR1 and CDR2 sequences are KGHSH and LQKENI. The CDR3 is 15 residues long. CDR3 protein: CASSPPARATGELFF. CDR3 sequence (DNA): TGTGCCAGCTCACCACCGGCCAGGGCGACCGGGGAGCTGTTTTTT.

This rearrangement joins TRBV28 to TRBJ1-5; D may be TRBD1 (6 bases). V lost 1 base and J lost 3, with 10 bases in between. The germline V gene has CDR1 MDHEN and CDR2 SYDVKM. The CDR3 length is 15 residues. CDR3 coding DNA: TGTGCCAGCAGTTTATCACAGGGCATCAATCAGCCCCAGCATTTT. This codes for CASSLSQGINQPQHF.

The CDR3 loop reads CASSGHREGIEAFF. The CDR3 nucleotides are TGTGCCAGTAGTGGACACAGGGAAGGCATTGAAGCTTTCTTT. The chain joins TRBV19 to TRBJ1-1; tentative D call: TRBD1 (6 bases). V was shortened by 5 bases and J by 7 bases, with 17 bases between the two germline ends. Germline V gene data show CDR1 as LNHDA and CDR2 as SQIVND (reference sequence). The length of the CDR3 is 14 residues. Together with reference TRBV19 and TRBJ1-1, the CDR3 gives the full variable domain: DGGITQSPKYLFRKEGQNVTLSCEQNLNHDAMYWYRQDPGQGLRLIYYSQIVNDFQKGDIAEGYSVSREKKESFPLTVTSAQKNPTAFYLCASSGHREGIEAFFGQGTRLTVV.

The J gene is TRBJ2-3, the V gene TRBV7-8; 14 positions agree with TRBD2. V lost 5 bases, J lost 7 bases, and 8 bases stayed unmatched. The CDR3 has 16 amino acids. CDR1 is SGHVS, CDR2 FQNEAQ, per germline. This CDR3 is CASSPGTSGGVYTQYF. The CDR3 region has the DNA TGTGCCAGCAGCCCAGGGACTAGCGGGGGAGTATATACGCAGTATTTT.

The rearrangement links TRBV5-1 to TRBJ2-1; 12 nucleotides line up with TRBD1. Germline V lookup: CDR1 SGHRS, CDR2 YFSETQ. The CDR3 contains 14 residues. Trimming took 5 bases from V and 5 from J; bases not matched to a gene: 2. The DNA for the CDR3 is TGCGCCAGCAGTAGGGACAGGGGGCACAATGAGCAGTTCTTC. Protein product: CASSRDRGHNEQFF. Supplemented by reference TRBV5-1 and TRBJ2-1, the full variable domain reads KAGVTQTPRYLIKTRGQQVTLSCSPISGHRSVSWYQQTPGQGLQFLFEYFSETQRNKGNFPGRFSGRQFSNSRSEMNVSTLELGDSALYLCASSRDRGHNEQFFGPGTRLTVL.

The chain employs TRBV2 and TRBJ2-2; the match to TRBD2 covers 8 bases. The trim removed 9 bases at V and 3 bases at J, leaving 3 bases unmatched. Germline V CDR1 and CDR2: SNHLY, FYNNEI. This CDR3 is 13 amino acids long. Here the CDR3 DNA reads TGTGCCAGTGGAGCGGGAGACACCGGGGAGCTGTTTTTT. Translated, it gives CASGAGDTGELFF. Using reference TRBV2 and TRBJ2-2 for the parts outside the CDR3, the full variable domain is EPEVTQTPSHQVTQMGQEVILRCVPISNHLYFYWYRQILGQKVEFLVSFYNNEISEKSEIFDDQFSVERPDGSNFTLKIRSTKLEDSAMYFCASGAGDTGELFFGEGSRLTVL.

This clone appeared a few times. V is TRBV28 and J is TRBJ1-5; D unresolved. Germline CDR1 reads MDHEN; CDR2 reads SYDVKM. Trimming stripped 7 bases from V and 0 bases from J, with 10 bases between. The CDR3 is 14 residues long. CDR3 amino acids: CASTSEDSNQPQHF. The CDR3 bases are TGTGCCAGCACCTCGGAGGATAGCAATCAGCCCCAGCATTTT.

DNA of the CDR3: TGTGCCAGCATACTCAGGGGACGTACCTACGAGCAGTACTTC. Residues: CASILRGRTYEQYF. V is TRBV2 and J is TRBJ2-7; tentatively, D is TRBD1 (6 bases). V was trimmed by 7 bases and J by 2 bases, leaving 15 bases between them. The CDR3 length is 14 residues. From germline, CDR1 is SNHLY and CDR2 FYNNEI.

V usage is TRBV6-6 and J usage is TRBJ2-5; 9 positions agree with TRBD1. Trimming cost V 6 bases and J 9 bases; bases outside gene matches: 8. CDR3 size: 13 residues. CDR1 and CDR2 from the germline V gene are MNHNY and SVGAGI (reference sequence). CDR3 in DNA: TGTGCCAGCAGGCGGACAGGGGAAACTGCCCAGTACTTC. It translates to CASRRTGETAQYF.

CDR3 loop: CASSLDRHYEQYF. CDR3 nucleotides: TGTGCCAGCAGTCTCGACAGGCACTACGAGCAGTACTTC. The chain has TRBV28 and TRBJ2-7, with a tentative D call TRBD1 (6 bases). This CDR3 region has 13 residues. V was trimmed by 5 bases and J by 3 bases, leaving 11 bases between them. Germline loops: CDR1 MDHEN, CDR2 SYDVKM.

V gene TRBV18 combines with J gene TRBJ2-5; 14 bases are a match to TRBD2. V shed 3 bases, J shed 5 bases, and the junction held 8 bases outside the gene matches. The CDR3 contains 17 residues. Germline values: CDR1 KGHSH, CDR2 LQKENI. CDR3 coding DNA: TGTGCCAGCTCACCTCCCGGGACTAGCGGGAGAACTGAGACCCAGTACTTC. Protein: CASSPPGTSGRTETQYF. Variable domain in full (rest from reference TRBV18 and TRBJ2-5): NAGVMQNPRHLVRRRGQEARLRCSPMKGHSHVYWYRQLPEEGLKFMVYLQKENIIDESGMPKERFSAEFPKEGPSILRIQQVVRGDSAAYFCASSPPGTSGRTETQYFGPGTRLLVL.

This clone was detected a few times. The chain employs TRBV29-1 and TRBJ2-2; TRBD1 agrees at 9 bases. Trimming at V came to 5 bases and at J to 1 base, leaving 5 bases not matched to a gene. Per the germline V gene, CDR1 is SQVTM and CDR2 is ANQGSEA. CDR3 size: 15 residues. DNA of the CDR3: TGCAGCGTTCAGACAGGGGGGGAGAACACCGGGGAGCTGTTTTTT. Protein product: CSVQTGGENTGELFF.

CDR3 region: CASTTGLGYTF. CDR3 in DNA: TGTGCCAGCACAACAGGGCTAGGCTACACCTTC. The chain employs TRBV28 and TRBJ1-2, with D perhaps TRBD1 (6 bases). V gave up 7 bases and J gave up 8 bases, with 11 bases separating them. The V gene's germline CDR1 is MDHEN and CDR2 SYDVKM. The CDR3 contains 11 residues.

Worth noting for this clone: This specimen includes other DNA sequences encoding the same CDR3. The chain combines TRBV15 with TRBJ2-5; D is possibly TRBD1 (6 bases). Germline assignment: CDR1 LNHNV and CDR2 YYDKDF (reference sequence). The V gene lost 3 bases and the J gene lost 5 bases, with 19 bases spanning the gap. The CDR3 is 16 residues long. In DNA, the CDR3 is TGTGCCACCAGCAGCGCCGTTTACCAGGGGAAGGAGACCCAGTACTTC. The encoded protein is CATSSAVYQGKETQYF.

CDR3 region: CSVAGLMNTEAFF. The CDR3 coding sequence is TGCAGCGTTGCCGGACTGATGAACACTGAAGCTTTCTTT. The V and J genes are TRBV29-1 and TRBJ1-1; D not resolved. CDR1 and CDR2 from the germline V gene are SQVTM and ANQGSEA. CDR3 length: 13 residues. V shed 4 bases and J shed 0 bases, with 9 bases lying between them.

There are a few counts of this clone. The rearrangement uses TRBV5-1 and TRBJ2-1; TRBD2 matches at 7 bases. This CDR3 spans 14 amino acids. CDR1 is SGHRS, CDR2 YFSETQ, per germline. Trimming at V came to 2 bases and at J to 6 bases, leaving 5 bases not matched to a gene. The chain's CDR3 is CASSFPREANEQFF. The CDR3 bases are TGCGCCAGCAGCTTTCCCCGGGAGGCCAATGAGCAGTTCTTC. Variable domain in full (rest from reference TRBV5-1 and TRBJ2-1): KAGVTQTPRYLIKTRGQQVTLSCSPISGHRSVSWYQQTPGQGLQFLFEYFSETQRNKGNFPGRFSGRQFSNSRSEMNVSTLELGDSALYLCASSFPREANEQFFGPGTRLTVL.

The chain has TRBV7-9 and TRBJ1-2; 8 nucleotides line up with TRBD1. There are 15 residues in the CDR3. Germline V CDR1 and CDR2: SEHNR, FQNEAQ (reference sequence). Trimming removed 4 bases from V and 2 bases from J; junction bases left unmatched: 6. DNA for the CDR3: TGTGCCAGCAGCTCGTCGACAGGGGTCAACTATGGCTACACCTTC. Amino acids: CASSSSTGVNYGYTF.

In this sample, this clone turned up once. This rearrangement joins TRBV30 to TRBJ1-2; D is unclear. The germline V gene encodes CDR1 GTSNPN and CDR2 SVGIG (reference sequence). The CDR3 is 10 amino acids. The V and J ends lost 0 bases and 11 bases respectively, with 7 bases between them. The CDR3 DNA reads as TGTGCCTGGAGTGTAGAAGCATACACCTTC. Translation gives CAWSVEAYTF. The whole variable domain, filled in from reference TRBV30 and TRBJ1-2, reads SQTIHQWPATLVQPVGSPLSLECTVEGTSNPNLYWYRQAAGRGLQLLFYSVGIGQISSEVPQNLSASRPQDRQFILSSKKLLLSDSGFYLCAWSVEAYTFGSGTRLTVV.

This chain connects TRBV3-1 (or the pseudogene TRBV3-2) to TRBJ1-1, with 8 bases aligning to TRBD1. Trimming took 3 bases from V and 6 from J; bases not matched to a gene: 3. The CDR3 consists of 13 residues. The germline CDR1 and CDR2 sequences are LGHDT and YNNKEL (reference sequence). CDR3 nucleotide sequence: TGTGCCAGCAGCCAGACGACAGGGGCTGAAGCTTTCTTT. Amino acid sequence: CASSQTTGAEAFF.

This clone was recorded once. The chain combines TRBV24-1 with TRBJ2-1; 15 nucleotides match TRBD2. V shed 3 bases, J shed 5 bases, and the junction held 7 bases outside the gene matches. Germline V gives CDR1 KGHDR, CDR2 SFDVKD. This CDR3 is built from 18 residues. This CDR3 is CATSDPGTSGGTDNEQFF. The CDR3 nucleotides read TGTGCCACCAGTGATCCGGGGACTAGCGGGGGGACGGACAATGAGCAGTTCTTC.